This T cell receptor beta chain was identified in a study of control samples from healthy donors and cancer patients. Trimming shortened V by 1 base and J by 8 bases, and 20 bases separated the two germline ends. The CDR3 contains 17 residues. Germline V lookup: CDR1 KGHDR, CDR2 SFDVKD. The protocol was immunoSEQ multiplex PCR, while the TCRdb copy is restricted to in-frame clones and leaves out a portion. The sample comprises about 98,000 clones, 82% of which are singletons, and about 2% rests with the top ten. This rearrangement joins TRBV24-1 to TRBJ2-1; possibly TRBD2 for D (5 bases). This receptor was taken from a man aged 60 to 75 in good health. The sequenced sample was blood. CDR3 in DNA: TGTGCCACCAGTGATTTATTCTCTAGCCCCGACGGGGATGAGCAGTTCTTC. It yields the protein CATSDLFSSPDGDEQFF.